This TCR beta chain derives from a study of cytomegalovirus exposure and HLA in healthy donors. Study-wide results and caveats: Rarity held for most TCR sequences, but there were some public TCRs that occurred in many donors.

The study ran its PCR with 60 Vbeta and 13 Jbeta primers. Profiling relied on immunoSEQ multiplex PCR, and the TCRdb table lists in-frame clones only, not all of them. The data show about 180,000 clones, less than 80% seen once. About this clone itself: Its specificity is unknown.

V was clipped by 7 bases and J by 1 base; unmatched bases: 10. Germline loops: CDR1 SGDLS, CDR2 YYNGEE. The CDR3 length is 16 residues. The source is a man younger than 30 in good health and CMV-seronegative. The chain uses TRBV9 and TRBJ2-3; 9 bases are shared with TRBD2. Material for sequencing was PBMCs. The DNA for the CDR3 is TGTGCCAGCTCCTCGATGGCGGGGGGGCGCACAGATACGCAGTATTTT. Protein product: CASSSMAGGRTDTQYF.